A few counts support the clone carrying this TCR beta chain. What it binds is unknown. This sample was included in a study of neoadjuvant anti-PD-1 for oral cavity cancer. Study-level background: Patients without progression got a fourth dose around day 43.

Tumor libraries mostly used roughly 5.2 ug genomic DNA, two replicates each. Sequencing was performed with immunoSEQ multiplex PCR; in TCRdb, only in-frame clones are kept and a portion is missing. Of fewer than 6,500 clones in the sample, approximately 58% were seen once. Time point defined: after neoadjuvant nivolumab, at surgical resection. Germline V CDR1 and CDR2: SGHRS, YFSETQ. V gave up 4 bases and J gave up 10 bases; unmatched junction bases: 11. CDR3 length equals 15 residues. Study conclusions and caveats: Greater tumor shrinkage accompanied bigger post-treatment sizes of preexisting clones.

This sequence joins TRBV5-1 and TRBJ2-1; 10 bases align to TRBD2. The sample was tumor tissue, taken after nivolumab (anti-PD-1) treatment. The TCR comes from a person aged 35 to 85 with oral cavity squamous cell carcinoma. The DNA of the CDR3 is TGCGCCAGCAGCACCGGGACTAGCGCTTTAGGAGAGCAGTTCTTC. It encodes CASSTGTSALGEQFF.